This T cell receptor beta chain originates from a study of T-cell memory formation after mild COVID-19. Study-level points and caveats: Clones shrinking from day 15 to 85 showed even CD4/CD8 mixes; later expanders tilted CD4+. Contracting CD4+ clones sat mainly in CM and EM; CD8+ in EMRA.

Via MiXCR, TCRdb re-called the 5' RACE reads, giving one row per CDR3 protein. The sample holds about 430,000 distinct CDR3 sequences, 20% to 25% seen once. With respect to this clonotype: Antigen unknown.

Sequencing was performed on PBMCs or a T cell subset sorted from them (not recorded which). The source is an adult woman who had mild COVID-19 (a few samples of this study predate the infection). Cell type and time point are not known.

CDR3 nucleotide sequence: TGTGCCAGCAGTTCAACTTTAGCGGGAGGGAAATACAATGAGCAGTTCTTC. It codes for CASSSTLAGGKYNEQFF. The chain combines TRBV27 with TRBJ2-1, with TRBD2 matching 11 bases. CDR1 is MNHEY, CDR2 SMNVEV, per germline (reference sequence). CDR3 length equals 17 residues. J lost 4 bases, V lost 4 bases, and 9 bases had no gene match.